Described below is a single T cell receptor beta chain sequence and its context. This entry is derived from a study of regulatory T cells in long-lasting Graves disease. Building of the TCR beta libraries involved iRepertoire HTBI primers and Arm-PCR of CDR3 regions. Each CDR3 protein is one row after TCRdb ran MiXCR on the multiplex PCR reads. The sample contains roughly 400,000 distinct CDR3 sequences, 21% of which appear only once. Time point: persistent/refractory GD, antithyroid drugs over 5 years with positive TRAb. TCR sequences were obtained from RNA taken from PBMCs. This receptor was obtained from a female donor with Graves disease. The material was peripheral blood mononuclear cells (PBMCs), obtained when the disease was refractory, from a patient treated with antithyroid drugs.

The CDR3 protein is CASSFGVTSGIGYQETQYF. DNA of the CDR3: TGTGCCAGCAGCTTTGGAGTGACTAGCGGGATCGGGTACCAAGAGACCCAGTACTTC. The chain has TRBV11-1 and TRBJ2-5; 11 bases agree with TRBD2. V trimming: 3 bases; J trimming: 0 bases; junction bases outside the gene matches: 12. The CDR3 extends over 19 amino acids. Germline CDR1 reads SGHAT; CDR2 reads FQDESV (reference sequence). The full variable domain, in which reference TRBV11-1 and TRBJ2-5 provide the parts outside the CDR3, is EAEVAQSPRYKITEKSQAVAFWCDPISGHATLYWYRQILGQGPELLVQFQDESVVDDSQLPKDRFSAERLKGVDSTLKIQPAELGDSAMYLCASSFGVTSGIGYQETQYFGPGTRLLVL.